The entry below gives a single T cell receptor beta chain sequence along with its context. Each subset's genomic DNA was split evenly across several immunoSEQ plates. Produced via immunoSEQ multiplex PCR; TCRdb's table is partial and in-frame only. The table has roughly 770,000 clones, about 96% seen once. The sample comes from a study of shared clonotypes between healthy human individuals. Between the trimmed V and J ends, which lost 2 bases and 4 bases, there was a span of 9 bases. From germline, CDR1 is MNHEY and CDR2 SVGAGI. The CDR3 length is 14 residues. CD8 cells regarded as naive lacked CD45RO, were positively chosen for CCR7, and omitted terminally differentiated effector memory CD45RA+ cells.

This sequence joins TRBV6-5 and TRBJ2-1; D unclear. This TCR came from a man under 40 in good health. The sample was naive CD8+ T cells sorted from blood. CDR3 region: CASSYQAQYNEQFF. The CDR3 DNA sequence: TGTGCCAGCAGTTACCAGGCACAGTACAATGAGCAGTTCTTC.